This T cell receptor beta chain was obtained from a study of cytomegalovirus exposure and HLA in healthy donors. Study-level background: In a previous analysis, approximately 110 million unique TCR beta sequences were found from some 180 million T cells. Drawn from HLA-typed donors, 80 million to 95 million unique TCRs were held in an early data release. Broader study findings: Earlier results showed most TCR beta V segments being productive about 87% or about 30% of the time.

The CDR3 runs to 16 residues. Germline V gene lookup returns CDR1 SGHAT and CDR2 FQNNGV. Trimming at V came to 3 bases and at J to 4 bases, leaving 11 bases not matched to a gene. As to this clone: Its antigen remains unknown.

Both 60 Vbeta primers and 13 Jbeta primers went into the PCR. Original handling: An analysis performed later counted 75 million to 80 million unique TCR beta chains (roughly 11 million of them shared). Assay used: immunoSEQ multiplex PCR; TCRdb lists only in-frame clones, some missing. From that table come the V and J calls and clone size; the DNA was used to work out D and trimming. The sample totals about 20,000 clones. V and J are TRBV11-2 and TRBJ1-1; 7 bases agree with TRBD1. The sequencing input was PBMCs. This TCR was recovered from a man between 60 and 70 years old in good health and CMV-seropositive. The DNA for the CDR3 is TGTGCCAGCAGCTTGCAAATGAGGGGGCAAGGCACTGAAGCTTTCTTT. It yields the protein CASSLQMRGQGTEAFF.